This entry lists 12 T cell receptor beta chains sequenced from one sample in a study of blood T cells in healthy people across ages. Combining a sample-barcoded 5' primer with a J-beta primer mix, a second PCR ran for about 7 to 11 cycles. TCRdb redid the calling of the 5' RACE reads with MiXCR, one entry per CDR3 protein. The data contain 650,000 to 1,000,000 distinct CDR3 sequences, around 45% of them seen just once; the ten biggest clones take up around 18%. The specimen sequenced was blood. These receptors all come from an elderly man in good health.

The genes are TRBV20-1 and TRBJ2-1; 8 nucleotides align to TRBD2. CDR1 is DFQATT, CDR2 SNEGSKA, per germline (reference sequence). The junction had 11 bases not matched to a gene; V was cut back by 3 bases and J by 10 bases. The CDR3 spans 14 residues. CDR3: CSASPGTGGVEQFF. The CDR3 DNA follows: TGCAGTGCTAGCCCCGGGACCGGGGGGGTCGAGCAGTTCTTC.

This clonotype was counted between two and nine times. This rearrangement joins TRBV20-1 to TRBJ2-1; 13 nucleotides line up with TRBD2. The CDR3 contains 17 residues. With 1 base clipped from V and 8 bases from J, the junction kept 11 bases outside the gene matches. CDR1 is DFQATT and CDR2 is SNEGSKA in the germline V gene (reference sequence). The CDR3, as DNA: TGCAGTGCTAGAGCGCGTGGACTAGCGGGAGTAGTCGATGAGCAGTTCTTC. This codes for CSARARGLAGVVDEQFF.

This clonotype was detected once. One end of the junction does not line up with germline, which may come from a read error. V gene TRBV4-2 combines with J gene TRBJ2-1; D call uncertain. Germline CDR1 and CDR2: LGHNA and YNFKEQ. CDR3 length: 14 amino acids. CDR3 protein: CACSHGSLAHEQFF. The CDR3 DNA reads TGTGCCTGCAGCCATGGATCTTTGGCGCATGAGCAGTTCTTC.

Only a few counts were recorded for this clonotype. The chain combines TRBV5-1 with TRBJ1-2, with a weak D call TRBD1 (5 bases). The CDR3 runs to 15 residues. Germline V gene data show CDR1 as SGHRS and CDR2 as YFSETQ. V lost 4 bases and J 4 bases, leaving 17 bases between the germline ends. DNA of the CDR3: TGCGCCAGCAGCACCGCCGGGACGTCAGGCTATGGCTACACCTTC. This gives the protein CASSTAGTSGYGYTF.

A note on this clonotype: Germline and junction disagree at one end, which may indicate a read error. J is TRBJ2-3 and V is TRBV29-1; 7 bases match TRBD1. The CDR3 contains 14 residues. Germline CDR1 is SQVTM and CDR2 is ANQGSEA. CDR3: CSVGETGTGDTLYF. The CDR3 region has the DNA TGCAGCGTTGGGGAGACAGGGACGGGTGATACGCTGTATTTT.

This CDR3 is CASSWLAGDDTQYF. CDR3 sequence (DNA): TGTGCCAGCAGTTGGCTAGCGGGAGACGATACGCAGTATTTT. The chain has TRBV27 and TRBJ2-3; TRBD2 matches 10 bases. The J segment lost 6 bases and the V segment lost 4 bases, leaving 4 bases of the junction unmatched. The CDR3 totals 14 residues. Germline-derived CDR1 and CDR2 are MNHEY and SMNVEV (reference sequence).

This clonotype has just a few counts. The chain is built from TRBV3-1 and TRBJ2-7; TRBD1 agrees at 8 bases. Germline values: CDR1 LGHDT, CDR2 YNNKEL (reference sequence). The CDR3 runs to 18 residues. The V gene end was trimmed by 1 base and the J gene end by 1 base; junction bases not matched to a gene: 12. The CDR3 reads CASSQALLYGTGSYEQYF. The CDR3 coding sequence is TGTGCCAGCAGCCAAGCCCTGTTATACGGGACAGGATCCTACGAGCAGTACTTC.

The table lists this clonotype with many counts. The chain joins TRBV20-1 to TRBJ2-5, with D possibly being TRBD1 (6 bases). Per the germline V gene, CDR1 is DFQATT and CDR2 is SNEGSKA (reference sequence). The CDR3 has 12 amino acids. The CDR3 protein is CSANGRGNEQYF. The CDR3, as DNA: TGCAGCGCCAATGGCAGGGGCAATGAGCAGTACTTC.

The chain employs TRBV2 and TRBJ2-5, with 12 bases identical to TRBD2. V lost 8 bases to trimming and J lost 7 bases; unmatched junction nucleotides: 17. In germline, CDR1 is SNHLY, CDR2 FYNNEI. This CDR3 has 17 amino acids. CDR3 sequence: CASYLLAGGPESGTQYF. CDR3 bases: TGTGCCAGCTACCTTCTAGCGGGGGGGCCGGAATCCGGGACCCAGTACTTC. The full variable domain, with the rest looked up from reference TRBV2 and TRBJ2-5, is EPEVTQTPSHQVTQMGQEVILRCVPISNHLYFYWYRQILGQKVEFLVSFYNNEISEKSEIFDDQFSVERPDGSNFTLKIRSTKLEDSAMYFCASYLLAGGPESGTQYFGPGTRLLVL.

This clonotype was detected many times. This chain links TRBV5-1 with TRBJ2-7; 7 bases line up with TRBD2. CDR3 size: 14 residues. After removal of 4 bases from V and 5 bases from J, the junction contained 9 bases not matched to a gene. Germline values: CDR1 SGHRS, CDR2 YFSETQ. CDR3 nucleotide sequence: TGCGCCAGCAGCACCGATCCCGCGGGAGACGAGCAGTACTTC. Translated: CASSTDPAGDEQYF.

CDR3 protein: CASSSAGGRKGLKNIQYF. The CDR3 coding sequence is TGTGCCAGCAGCTCCGCTGGGGGGCGCAAAGGACTGAAAAACATTCAGTACTTC. The chain recombines TRBV5-6 with TRBJ2-4, with D tentatively TRBD1 or TRBD2 (6 bases each). Per the germline V gene, CDR1 is SGHDT and CDR2 is YYEEEE. The V and J ends lost 3 bases and 4 bases respectively, with 23 bases between them. This CDR3 region has 18 residues.

The rearrangement joins TRBV29-1 to TRBJ2-7, with D hard to call. In germline, CDR1 is SQVTM, CDR2 ANQGSEA. The CDR3 extends over 14 amino acids. CDR3 protein: CRSLGLGTSYEQYF. In nucleotides, the CDR3 is TGCAGATCTTTGGGCCTGGGAACCTCCTACGAGCAGTACTTC.